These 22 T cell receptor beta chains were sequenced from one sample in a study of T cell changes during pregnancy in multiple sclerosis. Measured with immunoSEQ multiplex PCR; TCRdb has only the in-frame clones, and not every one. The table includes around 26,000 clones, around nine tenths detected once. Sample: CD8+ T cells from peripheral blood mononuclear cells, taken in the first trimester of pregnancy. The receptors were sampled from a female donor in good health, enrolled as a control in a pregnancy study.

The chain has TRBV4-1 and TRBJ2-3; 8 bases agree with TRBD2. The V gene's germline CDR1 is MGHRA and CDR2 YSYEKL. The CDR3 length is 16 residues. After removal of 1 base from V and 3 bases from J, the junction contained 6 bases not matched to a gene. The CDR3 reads CASSQVPAGETDTQYF. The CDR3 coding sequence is TGCGCCAGCAGCCAAGTGCCAGCGGGAGAAACAGATACGCAGTATTTT.

This CDR3 is CASSQGGGRKGETQYF. The CDR3, as DNA: TGTGCCAGCAGCCAGGGAGGCGGGAGGAAAGGAGAGACCCAGTACTTC. This chain connects TRBV7-9 to TRBJ2-5, with 8 positions matching TRBD2. The CDR3 is 16 amino acids. Germline V gene sequence: CDR1 SEHNR, CDR2 FQNEAQ (reference sequence). The ends lost 5 bases at V and 4 bases at J; junction bases unmatched: 12.

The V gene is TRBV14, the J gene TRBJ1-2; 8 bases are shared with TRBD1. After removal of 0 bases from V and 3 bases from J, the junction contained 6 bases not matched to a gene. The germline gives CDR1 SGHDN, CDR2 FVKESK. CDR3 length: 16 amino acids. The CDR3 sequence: CASSQETDRADYGYTF. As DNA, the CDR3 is TGTGCCAGCAGCCAAGAGACGGACAGGGCAGACTATGGCTACACCTTC. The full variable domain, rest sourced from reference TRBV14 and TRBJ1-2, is EAGVTQFPSHSVIEKGQTVTLRCDPISGHDNLYWYRRVMGKEIKFLLHFVKESKQDESGMPNNRFLAERTGGTYSTLKVQPAELEDSGVYFCASSQETDRADYGYTFGSGTRLTVV.

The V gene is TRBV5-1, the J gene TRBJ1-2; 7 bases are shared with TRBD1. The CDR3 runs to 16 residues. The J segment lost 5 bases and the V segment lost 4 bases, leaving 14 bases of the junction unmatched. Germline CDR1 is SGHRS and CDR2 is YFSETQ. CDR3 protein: CASSPTGSPLPYGYTF. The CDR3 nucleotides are TGCGCCAGCAGCCCGACAGGGTCTCCCCTTCCTTATGGCTACACCTTC.

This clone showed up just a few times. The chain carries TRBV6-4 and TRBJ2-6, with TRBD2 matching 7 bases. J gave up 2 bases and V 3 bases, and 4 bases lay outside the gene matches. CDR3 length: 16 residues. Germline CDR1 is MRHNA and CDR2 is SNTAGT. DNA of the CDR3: TGTGCCAGCAGTGAAGTTGGGGGGGCTGGGGCCAACGTCCTGACTTTC. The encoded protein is CASSEVGGAGANVLTF.

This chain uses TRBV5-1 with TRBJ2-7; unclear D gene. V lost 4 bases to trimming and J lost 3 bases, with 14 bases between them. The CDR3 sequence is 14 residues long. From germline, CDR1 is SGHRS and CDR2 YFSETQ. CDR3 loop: CASSLRGANYEQYF. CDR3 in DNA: TGCGCCAGCAGCCTCCGTGGAGCAAACTACGAGCAGTACTTC.

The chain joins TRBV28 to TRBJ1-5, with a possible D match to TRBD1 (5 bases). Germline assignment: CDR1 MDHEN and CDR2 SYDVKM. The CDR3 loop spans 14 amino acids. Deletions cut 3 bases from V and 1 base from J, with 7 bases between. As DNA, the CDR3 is TGTGCCAGCAGTTTTAAGGGGAGCAATCAGCCCCAGCATTTT. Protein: CASSFKGSNQPQHF. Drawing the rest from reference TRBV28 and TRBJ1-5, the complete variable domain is DVKVTQSSRYLVKRTGEKVFLECVQDMDHENMFWYRQDPGLGLRLIYFSYDVKMKEKGDIPEGYSVSREKKERFSLILESASTNQTSMYLCASSFKGSNQPQHFGDGTRLSIL.

The CDR3 spells CASSMTGGEQFF. The CDR3 bases are TGTGCCAGCAGCATGACAGGCGGTGAGCAGTTCTTC. V and J are TRBV7-9 and TRBJ2-1, with D perhaps TRBD1 (6 bases). Germline V gene lookup returns CDR1 SEHNR and CDR2 FQNEAQ (reference sequence). V was shortened by 5 bases and J by 9 bases, with 11 bases between the two germline ends. This CDR3 contains 12 residues.

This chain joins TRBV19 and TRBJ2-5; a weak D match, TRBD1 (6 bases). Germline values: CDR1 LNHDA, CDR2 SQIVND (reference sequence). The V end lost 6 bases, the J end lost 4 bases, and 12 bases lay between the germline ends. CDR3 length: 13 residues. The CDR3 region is CASSRSRGETQYF. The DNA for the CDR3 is TGTGCCAGTAGCAGATCCAGGGGAGAGACCCAGTACTTC.

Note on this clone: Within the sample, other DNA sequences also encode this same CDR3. CDR3 in DNA: TGTGCCAGCAGCCCACTAGCGGGGGCCTACAATGAGCAGTTCTTC. Amino acid sequence: CASSPLAGAYNEQFF. The chain employs TRBV7-9 and TRBJ2-1; TRBD2 agrees at 11 bases. Germline V gives CDR1 SEHNR, CDR2 FQNEAQ (reference sequence). V shed 5 bases, J shed 2 bases, and the junction held 2 bases outside the gene matches. The CDR3 contains 15 residues.

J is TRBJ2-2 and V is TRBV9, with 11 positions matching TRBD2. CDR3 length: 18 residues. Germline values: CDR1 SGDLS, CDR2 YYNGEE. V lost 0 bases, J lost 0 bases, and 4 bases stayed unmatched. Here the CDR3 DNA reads TGTGCCAGCAGCGTAGGGGTAGCGGGGGGGGCGAACACCGGGGAGCTGTTTTTT. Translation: CASSVGVAGGANTGELFF.

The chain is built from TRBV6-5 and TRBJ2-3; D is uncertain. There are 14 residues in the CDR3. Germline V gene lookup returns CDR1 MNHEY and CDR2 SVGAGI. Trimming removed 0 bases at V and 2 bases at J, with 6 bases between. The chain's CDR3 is CASSYSGYTDTQYF. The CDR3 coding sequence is TGTGCCAGCAGTTACTCGGGCTACACAGATACGCAGTATTTT.

In DNA form, the CDR3 reads TGTGCCAGCAGTGCCCCCGGGGGGGGAAACGGGGAGCTGTTTTTT. It is translated as CASSAPGGGNGELFF. The gene calls are TRBV25-1 and TRBJ2-2; TRBD2 matches 8 bases. The CDR3 covers 15 residues. Germline CDR1 and CDR2: MGHDK and SYGVNS. After removal of 4 bases from V and 7 bases from J, the junction contained 8 bases not matched to a gene.

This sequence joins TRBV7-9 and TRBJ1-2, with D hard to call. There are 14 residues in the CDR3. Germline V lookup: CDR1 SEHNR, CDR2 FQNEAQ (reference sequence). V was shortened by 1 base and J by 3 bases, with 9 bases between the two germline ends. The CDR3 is CASSLVSDYYGYTF. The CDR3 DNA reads TGTGCCAGCAGCTTAGTTTCAGACTACTATGGCTACACCTTC.

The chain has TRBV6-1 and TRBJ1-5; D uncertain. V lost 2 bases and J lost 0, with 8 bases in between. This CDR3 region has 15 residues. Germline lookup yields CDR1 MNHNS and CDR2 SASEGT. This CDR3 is CASSERLYSNQPQHF. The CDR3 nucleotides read TGTGCCAGCAGTGAACGTTTATATAGCAATCAGCCCCAGCATTTT.

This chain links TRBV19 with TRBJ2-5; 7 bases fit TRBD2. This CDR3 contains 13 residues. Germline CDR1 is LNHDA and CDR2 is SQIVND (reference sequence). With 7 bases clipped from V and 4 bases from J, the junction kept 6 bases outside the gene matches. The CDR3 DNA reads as TGTGCCAGTAACGGGGGGAGGGGAGAGACCCAGTACTTC. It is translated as CASNGGRGETQYF.

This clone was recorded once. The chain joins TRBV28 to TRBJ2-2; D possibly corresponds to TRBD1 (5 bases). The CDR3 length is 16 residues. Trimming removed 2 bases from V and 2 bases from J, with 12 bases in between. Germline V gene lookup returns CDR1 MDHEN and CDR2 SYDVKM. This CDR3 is CASSLGYWTNTGELFF. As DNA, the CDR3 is TGTGCCAGCAGTTTAGGTTATTGGACAAACACCGGGGAGCTGTTTTTT.

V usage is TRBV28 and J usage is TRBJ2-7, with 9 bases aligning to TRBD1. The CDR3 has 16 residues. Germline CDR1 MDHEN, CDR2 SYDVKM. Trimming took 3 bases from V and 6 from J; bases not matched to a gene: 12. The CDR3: CASSFPLDRGGVEQYF. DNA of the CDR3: TGTGCCAGCAGTTTTCCCCTGGACAGGGGTGGGGTCGAGCAGTACTTC. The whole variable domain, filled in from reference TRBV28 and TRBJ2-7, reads DVKVTQSSRYLVKRTGEKVFLECVQDMDHENMFWYRQDPGLGLRLIYFSYDVKMKEKGDIPEGYSVSREKKERFSLILESASTNQTSMYLCASSFPLDRGGVEQYFGPGTRLTVT.

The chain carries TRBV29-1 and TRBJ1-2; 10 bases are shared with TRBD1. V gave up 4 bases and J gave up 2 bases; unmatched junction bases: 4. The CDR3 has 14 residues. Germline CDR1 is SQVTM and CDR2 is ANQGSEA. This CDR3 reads CSVAGTGDNYGYTF. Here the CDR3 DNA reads TGCAGCGTTGCTGGGACAGGGGACAACTATGGCTACACCTTC.

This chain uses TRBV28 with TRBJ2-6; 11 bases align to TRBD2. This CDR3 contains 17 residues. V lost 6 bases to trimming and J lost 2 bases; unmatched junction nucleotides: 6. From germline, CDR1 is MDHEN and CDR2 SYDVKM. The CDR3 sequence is CASSPLAGAAGANVLTF. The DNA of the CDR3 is TGTGCCAGCAGCCCACTAGCGGGAGCGGCTGGGGCCAACGTCCTGACTTTC.

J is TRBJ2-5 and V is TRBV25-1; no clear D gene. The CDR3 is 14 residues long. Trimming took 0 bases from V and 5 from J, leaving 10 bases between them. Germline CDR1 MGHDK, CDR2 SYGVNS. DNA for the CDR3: TGTGCCAGCAGTGAATATGCGAGTTGGGAGACCCAGTACTTC. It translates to CASSEYASWETQYF.

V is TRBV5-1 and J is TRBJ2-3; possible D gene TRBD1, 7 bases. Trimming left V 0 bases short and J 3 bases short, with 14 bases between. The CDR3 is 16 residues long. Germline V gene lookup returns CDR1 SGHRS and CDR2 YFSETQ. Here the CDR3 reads CASSLVRQGGTDTQYF. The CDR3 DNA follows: TGCGCCAGCAGCTTGGTCCGCCAGGGGGGAACAGATACGCAGTATTTT.